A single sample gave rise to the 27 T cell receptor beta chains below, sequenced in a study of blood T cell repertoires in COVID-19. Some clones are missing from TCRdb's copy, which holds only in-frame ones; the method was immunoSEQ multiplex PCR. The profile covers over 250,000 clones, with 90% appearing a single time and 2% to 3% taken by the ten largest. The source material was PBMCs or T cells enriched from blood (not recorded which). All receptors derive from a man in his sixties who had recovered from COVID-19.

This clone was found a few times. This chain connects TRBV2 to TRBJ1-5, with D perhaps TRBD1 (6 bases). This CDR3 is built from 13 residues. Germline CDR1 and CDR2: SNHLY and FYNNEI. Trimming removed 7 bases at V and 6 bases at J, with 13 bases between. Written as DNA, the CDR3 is TGTGCCAGCATGGGTGGCAGGGGTCAGCCCCAGCATTTT. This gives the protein CASMGGRGQPQHF.

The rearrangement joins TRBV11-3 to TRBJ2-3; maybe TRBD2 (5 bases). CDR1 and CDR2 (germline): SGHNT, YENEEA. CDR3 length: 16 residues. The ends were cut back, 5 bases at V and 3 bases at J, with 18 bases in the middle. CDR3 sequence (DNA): TGTGCCAGCAGCCCCCTGTCGGGGTCCAGAACAGATACGCAGTATTTT. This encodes CASSPLSGSRTDTQYF. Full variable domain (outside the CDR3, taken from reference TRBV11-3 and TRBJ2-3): EAGVVQSPRYKIIEKKQPVAFWCNPISGHNTLYWYLQNLGQGPELLIRYENEEAVDDSQLPKDRFSAERLKGVDSTLKIQPAELGDSAVYLCASSPLSGSRTDTQYFGPGTRLTVL.

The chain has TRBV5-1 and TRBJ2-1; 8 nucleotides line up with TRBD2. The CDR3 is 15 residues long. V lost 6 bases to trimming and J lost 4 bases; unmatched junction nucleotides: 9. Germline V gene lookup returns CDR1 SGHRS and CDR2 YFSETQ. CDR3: CASTPGGGPYNEQFF. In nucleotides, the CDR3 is TGCGCCAGCACCCCGGGCGGGGGGCCATACAATGAGCAGTTCTTC. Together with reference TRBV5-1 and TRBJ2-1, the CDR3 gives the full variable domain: KAGVTQTPRYLIKTRGQQVTLSCSPISGHRSVSWYQQTPGQGLQFLFEYFSETQRNKGNFPGRFSGRQFSNSRSEMNVSTLELGDSALYLCASTPGGGPYNEQFFGPGTRLTVL.

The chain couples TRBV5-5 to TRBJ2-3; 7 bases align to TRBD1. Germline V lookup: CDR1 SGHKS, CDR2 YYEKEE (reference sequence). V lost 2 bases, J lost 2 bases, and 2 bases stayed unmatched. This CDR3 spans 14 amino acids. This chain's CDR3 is CASSLGTATDTQYF. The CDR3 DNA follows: TGTGCCAGCAGCTTAGGGACAGCCACAGATACGCAGTATTTT.

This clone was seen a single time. The CDR3 coding sequence is TGTGCCAGCAGCTTATTTAGCGGGAGCTACGGCACCGGGGAGCTGTTTTTT. Its translation is CASSLFSGSYGTGELFF. The rearrangement uses TRBV7-8 and TRBJ2-2; 9 bases line up with TRBD2. This CDR3 is 17 amino acids long. Trimming cost V 2 bases and J 4 bases; bases outside gene matches: 8. CDR1 is SGHVS and CDR2 is FQNEAQ in the germline V gene.

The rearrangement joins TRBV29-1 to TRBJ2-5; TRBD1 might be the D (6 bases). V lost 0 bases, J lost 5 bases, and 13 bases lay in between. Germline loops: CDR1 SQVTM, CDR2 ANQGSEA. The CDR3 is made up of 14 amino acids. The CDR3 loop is CSVEDRPGVETQYF. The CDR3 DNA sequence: TGCAGCGTTGAAGACAGACCAGGGGTTGAGACCCAGTACTTC.

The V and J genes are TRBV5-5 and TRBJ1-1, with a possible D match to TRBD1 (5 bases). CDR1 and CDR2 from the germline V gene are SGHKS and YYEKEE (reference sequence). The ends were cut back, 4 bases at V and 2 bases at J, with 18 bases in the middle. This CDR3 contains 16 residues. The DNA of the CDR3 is TGTGCCAGCAGCGCGAGCCGCGGACAAACCAACACTGAAGCTTTCTTT. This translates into CASSASRGQTNTEAFF.

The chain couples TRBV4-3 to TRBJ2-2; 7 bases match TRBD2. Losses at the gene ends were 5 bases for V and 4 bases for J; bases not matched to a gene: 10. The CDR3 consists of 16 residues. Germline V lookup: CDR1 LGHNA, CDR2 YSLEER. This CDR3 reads CASSKTGGYGTGELFF. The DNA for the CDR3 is TGCGCCAGCAGCAAAACGGGGGGTTATGGCACCGGGGAGCTGTTTTTT.

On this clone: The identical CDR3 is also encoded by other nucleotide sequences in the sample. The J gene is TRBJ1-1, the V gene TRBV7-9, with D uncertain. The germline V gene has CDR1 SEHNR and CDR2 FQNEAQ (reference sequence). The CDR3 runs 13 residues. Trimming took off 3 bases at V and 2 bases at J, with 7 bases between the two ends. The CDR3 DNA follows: TGTGCCAGCAGCTTGGAGGGTAACACTGAAGCTTTCTTT. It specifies CASSLEGNTEAFF. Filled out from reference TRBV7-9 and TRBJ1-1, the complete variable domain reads DTGVSQNPRHKITKRGQNVTFRCDPISEHNRLYWYRQTLGQGPEFLTYFQNEAQLEKSRLLSDRFSAERPKGSFSTLEIQRTEQGDSAMYLCASSLEGNTEAFFGQGTRLTVV.

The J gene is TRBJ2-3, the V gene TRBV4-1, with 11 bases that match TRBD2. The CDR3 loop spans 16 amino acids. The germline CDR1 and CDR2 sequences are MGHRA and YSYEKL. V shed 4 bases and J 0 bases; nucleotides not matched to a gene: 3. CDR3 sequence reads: CASSPLAGGSTDTQYF. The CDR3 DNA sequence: TGCGCCAGCAGCCCTTTAGCGGGGGGGAGCACAGATACGCAGTATTTT.

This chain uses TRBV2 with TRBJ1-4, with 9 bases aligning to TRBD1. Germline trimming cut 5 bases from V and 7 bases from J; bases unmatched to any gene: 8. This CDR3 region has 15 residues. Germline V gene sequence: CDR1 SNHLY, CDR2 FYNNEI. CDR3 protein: CASSSLGTGSEKLFF. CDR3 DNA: TGTGCCAGCAGTAGCCTCGGGACAGGGAGTGAAAAACTGTTTTTT.

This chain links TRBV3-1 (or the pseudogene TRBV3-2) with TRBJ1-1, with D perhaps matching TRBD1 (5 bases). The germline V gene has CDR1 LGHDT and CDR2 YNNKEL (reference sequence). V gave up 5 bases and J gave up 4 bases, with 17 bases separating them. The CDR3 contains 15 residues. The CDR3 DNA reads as TGTGCCAGCAGCTTCATAGGGGTCCCCCCCACTGAAGCTTTCTTT. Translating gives CASSFIGVPPTEAFF.

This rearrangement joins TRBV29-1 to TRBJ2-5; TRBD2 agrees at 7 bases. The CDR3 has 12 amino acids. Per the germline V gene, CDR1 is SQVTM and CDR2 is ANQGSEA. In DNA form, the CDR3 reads TGCAGTGGGGGGGACCCGAACGAGACCCAGTACTTC. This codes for CSGGDPNETQYF.

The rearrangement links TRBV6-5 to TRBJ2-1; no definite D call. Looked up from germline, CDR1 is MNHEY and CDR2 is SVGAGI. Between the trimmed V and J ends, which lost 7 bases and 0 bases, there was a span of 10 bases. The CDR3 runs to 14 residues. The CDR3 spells CASKNTDSYNEQFF. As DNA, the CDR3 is TGTGCCAGCAAAAACACCGACTCCTACAATGAGCAGTTCTTC.

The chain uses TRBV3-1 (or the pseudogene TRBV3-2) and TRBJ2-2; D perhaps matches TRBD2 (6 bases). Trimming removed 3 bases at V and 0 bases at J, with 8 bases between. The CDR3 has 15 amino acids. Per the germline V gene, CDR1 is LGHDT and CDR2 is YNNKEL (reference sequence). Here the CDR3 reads CASSQTSANTGELFF. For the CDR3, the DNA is TGTGCCAGCAGCCAGACTAGTGCGAACACCGGGGAGCTGTTTTTT.

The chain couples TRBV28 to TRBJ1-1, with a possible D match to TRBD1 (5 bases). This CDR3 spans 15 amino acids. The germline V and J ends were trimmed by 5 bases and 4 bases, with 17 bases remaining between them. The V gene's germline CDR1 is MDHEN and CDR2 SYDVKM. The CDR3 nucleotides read TGTGCCAGCAGTCTGGCCCCGTCGGGGGGCACTGAAGCTTTCTTT. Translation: CASSLAPSGGTEAFF.

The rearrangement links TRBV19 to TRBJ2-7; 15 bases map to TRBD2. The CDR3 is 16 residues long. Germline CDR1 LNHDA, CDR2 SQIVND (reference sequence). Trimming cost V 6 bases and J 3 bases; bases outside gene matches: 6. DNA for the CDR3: TGTGCCAGTAGCTTGGGACTAGCGGGGGGCCGCTACGAGCAGTACTTC. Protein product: CASSLGLAGGRYEQYF.

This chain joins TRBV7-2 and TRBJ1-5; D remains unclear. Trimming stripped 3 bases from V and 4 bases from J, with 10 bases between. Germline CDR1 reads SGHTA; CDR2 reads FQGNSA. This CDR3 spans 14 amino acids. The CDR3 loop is CASSFFGGNQPQHF. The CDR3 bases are TGTGCCAGCAGCTTTTTCGGCGGAAATCAGCCCCAGCATTTT.

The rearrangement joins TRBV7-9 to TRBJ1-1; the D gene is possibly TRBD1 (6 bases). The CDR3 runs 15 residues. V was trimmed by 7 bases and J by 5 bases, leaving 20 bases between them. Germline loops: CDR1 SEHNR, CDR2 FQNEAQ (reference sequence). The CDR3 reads CASNLRDRPSTEAFF. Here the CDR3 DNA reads TGTGCCAGCAACCTTCGAGACAGGCCCAGTACTGAAGCTTTCTTT.

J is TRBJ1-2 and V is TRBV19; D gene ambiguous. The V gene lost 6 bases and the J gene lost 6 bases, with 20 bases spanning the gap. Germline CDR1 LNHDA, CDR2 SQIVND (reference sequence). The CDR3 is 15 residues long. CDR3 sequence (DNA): TGTGCCAGTAGAATTGGACGGGAGATCGGGCATGGCTACACCTTC. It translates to CASRIGREIGHGYTF.

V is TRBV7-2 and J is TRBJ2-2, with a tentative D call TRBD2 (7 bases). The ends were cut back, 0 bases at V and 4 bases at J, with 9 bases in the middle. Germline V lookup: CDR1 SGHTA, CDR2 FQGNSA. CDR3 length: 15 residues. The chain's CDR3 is CASSLAGGGTGELFF. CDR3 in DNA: TGTGCCAGCAGCTTAGCGGGAGGGGGCACCGGGGAGCTGTTTTTT.

The CDR3 spells CASSPLTAGNEKLFF. As DNA, the CDR3 is TGTGCCAGCAGCCCCCTAACAGCCGGTAATGAAAAACTGTTTTTT. The V and J genes are TRBV11-2 and TRBJ1-4; D is ambiguous. V was pared by 5 bases and J by 4 bases, with 14 bases between. Looked up from germline, CDR1 is SGHAT and CDR2 is FQNNGV. The CDR3 is made up of 15 amino acids. Based on the CDR3 plus reference TRBV11-2 and TRBJ1-4, the full variable domain is EAGVAQSPRYKIIEKRQSVAFWCNPISGHATLYWYQQILGQGPKLLIQFQNNGVVDDSQLPKDRFSAERLKGVDSTLKIQPAKLEDSAVYLCASSPLTAGNEKLFFGSGTQLSVL.

CDR3 coding DNA: TGTGCCACCAGTGATGGACTAGCCCAAGACTACAATGAGCAGTTCTTC. Translating gives CATSDGLAQDYNEQFF. The chain links TRBV24-1 to TRBJ2-1, with TRBD2 matching over 8 bases. The germline V gene encodes CDR1 KGHDR and CDR2 SFDVKD. Unmatched junction bases numbered 6, after V lost 3 bases and J lost 3 bases. There are 16 residues in the CDR3.

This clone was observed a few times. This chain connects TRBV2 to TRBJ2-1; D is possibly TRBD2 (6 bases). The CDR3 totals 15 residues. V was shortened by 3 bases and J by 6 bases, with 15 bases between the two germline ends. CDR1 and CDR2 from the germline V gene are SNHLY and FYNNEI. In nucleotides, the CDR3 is TGTGCCAGCAGTGAGAGACTAGTCAAAGCCAATGAGCAGTTCTTC. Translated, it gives CASSERLVKANEQFF. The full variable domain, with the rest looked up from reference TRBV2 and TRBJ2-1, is EPEVTQTPSHQVTQMGQEVILRCVPISNHLYFYWYRQILGQKVEFLVSFYNNEISEKSEIFDDQFSVERPDGSNFTLKIRSTKLEDSAMYFCASSERLVKANEQFFGPGTRLTVL.

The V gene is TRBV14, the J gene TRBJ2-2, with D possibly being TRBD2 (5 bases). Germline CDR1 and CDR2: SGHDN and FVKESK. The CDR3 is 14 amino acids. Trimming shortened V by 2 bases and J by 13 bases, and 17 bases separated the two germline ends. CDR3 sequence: CASSQIGRAAGLFF. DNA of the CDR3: TGTGCCAGCAGCCAAATCGGGCGGGCGGCGGGGCTGTTTTTT.

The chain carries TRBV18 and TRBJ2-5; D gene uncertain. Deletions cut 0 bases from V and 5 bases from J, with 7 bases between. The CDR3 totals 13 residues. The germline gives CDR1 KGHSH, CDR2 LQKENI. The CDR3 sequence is CASSPPVRETQYF. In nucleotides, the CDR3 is TGTGCCAGCTCACCACCGGTGAGGGAGACCCAGTACTTC.

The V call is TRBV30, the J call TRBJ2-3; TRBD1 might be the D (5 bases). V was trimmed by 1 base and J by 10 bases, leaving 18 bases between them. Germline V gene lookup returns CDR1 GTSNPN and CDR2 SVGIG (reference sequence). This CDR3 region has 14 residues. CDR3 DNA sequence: TGTGCCTGGAGTGATACAGGCTGGGATCGGGCGCAGTATTTT. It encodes CAWSDTGWDRAQYF.